The present entry profiles one T cell receptor beta chain with its context. Its antigen is unknown. TCRdb keeps only in-frame clones here, not all; method: immunoSEQ multiplex PCR. The sample lists 180,000 or so clones, roughly 92% occurring once. The data stem from a study of T cell responses to AZD1222 COVID-19 vaccine. Study results and limitations: After the peak T cell response, and only then, were repertoires sampled.

The CDR3 is made up of 13 amino acids. Germline CDR1 and CDR2: SGHNT and YENEEA. Trimming left V 5 bases short and J 8 bases short, with 13 bases between. This clonotype was sampled from an adult in good health. The starting material was peripheral blood, obtained on day 0 of AZD1222 vaccination. The rearrangement joins TRBV11-3 to TRBJ2-1; D may be TRBD1 (6 bases). CDR3 sequence (DNA): TGTGCCAGCAGCCGGACAGAGTTCGATGAGCAGTTCTTC. This sequence encodes CASSRTEFDEQFF.